This T cell receptor beta chain is from a study of blood T cell repertoires in COVID-19 (dated by TCRdb to 2020 to 2022). Describing the broader study: Samples covering the acute and convalescent phases of COVID-19 were provided by collaborators in the United States, Italy and Spain. The prospective study material was composed of cDNA or gDNA derived from T cells, B-cell-depleted T cells, or PBMCs. Deeply sampled blood TCRbeta repertoires from subjects exposed to, actively infected with, or recovered from COVID-19 were included in the dataset. The repertoires were released in a freely available public database meant as a resource for research on the immune response to SARS-CoV-2. The samples were drawn from the first 160 participants of the ongoing ImmuneRACE study and from over a thousand subjects provided by 6 global collaborators. A de-identified subject ID, COVID-19 status, age in years and sex were almost always included in the sample metadata. Where HLA class I and class II types were available, the types were taken from metadata supplied by the sample provider, not from assay-based typing. Overall study outcomes, separate from this receptor: The amount of clinical and demographic metadata varied by source and participant and was provided uncurated.

About this clone: Its antigen has not been determined. Within one base of it there is no much larger clone, and no base qualities were kept.

Each collaborating institution followed its own protocols to collect whole blood in K2EDTA tubes. Collaborator samples were shipped for TCRbeta analysis as frozen whole blood, isolated PBMCs, or DNA extracted from either sample type. CDR1 and CDR2 are read off the germline V gene (reference sequence) as MNHNY and SVGAGI. The CDR3 contains 16 residues, cysteine and phenylalanine counted. The retained sequence is limited to the CDR3, 48 bases, with the frame set at the first base. Cut back by 5 bases and 4 bases, the V and J ends lie 17 bases apart. The immunoSEQ Assay, a bias-controlled multiplex PCR, was used to amplify TCRbeta CDR3 regions from genomic DNA. Per the original workflow: The number of nucleated cells in each sample was estimated from the amplification of reference gene primers within the assay. To quantify the absolute abundance of each unique TCRbeta CDR3 rearrangement, sequence reads were collapsed and filtered. For each sample, productive Simpson clonality was calculated as the square root of Simpson's diversity index over productive rearrangements. Held by TCRdb, this immuneACCESS table contains in-frame sequences only and omits some clones. Under half of the omission traces to an unresolved V gene where checked; the cause of the rest is unknown. Clone size and the V and J calls come from that table; the DNA yielded D and trimming. The table for this sample lists 120,000 to 150,000 clones; roughly 76% of them were counted only once. The ten most abundant clones make up approximately 9.2% of the sample.

This chain joins TRBV6-6 to TRBJ2-2; the D gene could be TRBD1 or TRBD2, each one agreeing over 6 bases. The TCR comes from a human donor with acute or convalescent COVID-19. The donor label of this sample is uncertain. The sequenced sample was peripheral blood. Here the CDR3 is given as CASSQGTVELTGELFF. The DNA reads TGTGCCAGCAGTCAGGGGACTGTTGAACTCACCGGGGAGCTGTTTTTT.